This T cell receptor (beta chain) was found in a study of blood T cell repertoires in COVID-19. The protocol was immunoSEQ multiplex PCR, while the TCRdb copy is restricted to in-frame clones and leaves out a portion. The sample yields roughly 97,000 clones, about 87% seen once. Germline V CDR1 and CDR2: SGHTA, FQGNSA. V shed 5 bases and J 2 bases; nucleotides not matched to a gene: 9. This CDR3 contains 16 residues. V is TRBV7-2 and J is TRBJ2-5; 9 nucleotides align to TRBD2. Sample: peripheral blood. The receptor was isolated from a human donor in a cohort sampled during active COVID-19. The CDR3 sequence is CASSPGLAGPQETQYF. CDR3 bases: TGTGCCAGCAGCCCTGGCCTAGCGGGACCTCAAGAGACCCAGTACTTC.